The 27 T cell receptor beta chains presented below share a single source sample, sequenced in a study of CD8 T cells in ankylosing spondylitis. Whole-study results and caveats: About eight highly homologous variants made up a TCR beta motif that seemed to typify ankylosing spondylitis blood.

Which antigens these TCRs recognize remains unknown. MiXCR, run by TCRdb on the 5' RACE reads, gives a single entry per CDR3 protein. The profile shows fewer than 550,000 distinct CDR3 sequences, about 5.4% of them singletons. The sequencing input was blood, either unsorted or a sorted T cell fraction (not recorded which). These receptors all stem from a male donor with ankylosing spondylitis.

This clonotype was seen repeatedly, ten times or more. The V call is TRBV7-9, the J call TRBJ2-4, with unresolved D. There are 12 residues in the CDR3. V lost 5 bases and J 8 bases, leaving 10 bases between the germline ends. The V gene's germline CDR1 is SEHNR and CDR2 FQNEAQ (reference sequence). The CDR3 nucleotides read TGTGCCAGCAGCCTCGACCGTTACATTCAGTACTTC. Translating gives CASSLDRYIQYF.

This clonotype was counted ten times or more. The J gene is TRBJ1-1, the V gene TRBV5-1; the D is unclear. Germline CDR1 SGHRS, CDR2 YFSETQ. Trimming cost V 4 bases and J 1 base, with 8 bases left between them. This CDR3 spans 13 amino acids. The CDR3: CASSPDANTEAFF. In nucleotides, the CDR3 is TGCGCCAGCAGCCCTGACGCGAACACTGAAGCTTTCTTT. Supplemented by reference TRBV5-1 and TRBJ1-1, the full variable domain reads KAGVTQTPRYLIKTRGQQVTLSCSPISGHRSVSWYQQTPGQGLQFLFEYFSETQRNKGNFPGRFSGRQFSNSRSEMNVSTLELGDSALYLCASSPDANTEAFFGQGTRLTVV.

The sample holds many counts of this clonotype. Germline is not matched at one junction end, which may reflect a read error. The gene calls are TRBV28 and TRBJ2-1, with TRBD2 matching over 9 bases. Germline CDR1 reads MDHEN; CDR2 reads SYDVKM. The CDR3 has 16 amino acids. The DNA for the CDR3 is TGTGCCAGCAGCCTAGCAGGGGCGGGAGGGCTTGGAAGGTTGGTCTTC. Translation: CASSLAGAGGLGRLVF. Combining the CDR3 with reference TRBV28 and TRBJ2-1 gives the whole variable domain DVKVTQSSRYLVKRTGEKVFLECVQDMDHENMFWYRQDPGLGLRLIYFSYDVKMKEKGDIPEGYSVSREKKERFSLILESASTNQTSMYLCASSLAGAGGLGRLVFGPGTRLTVL.

This clonotype has a count of ten or more. The rearrangement links TRBV28 to TRBJ2-7; 7 nucleotides align to TRBD1. J gave up 1 base and V 5 bases, and 8 bases lay outside the gene matches. This CDR3 is built from 15 residues. Germline V gene sequence: CDR1 MDHEN, CDR2 SYDVKM. CDR3 amino acids: CASSPGQLKSYEQYF. CDR3 in DNA: TGTGCCAGCAGTCCGGGACAGTTGAAATCCTACGAGCAGTACTTC.

This clonotype was detected ten times or more. The V and J genes are TRBV4-3 and TRBJ1-3; TRBD1 matches 7 bases. Germline CDR1 is LGHNA and CDR2 is YSLEER. V lost 3 bases, J lost 4 bases, and 6 bases stayed unmatched. The CDR3 is made up of 15 amino acids. The CDR3 protein is CASSHLTGVGNTIYF. In DNA form, the CDR3 reads TGCGCCAGCAGCCACCTCACAGGGGTGGGAAACACCATATATTTT.

This clonotype was counted only a few times. This chain uses TRBV12-3 or TRBV12-4 with TRBJ2-3; maybe TRBD2 (6 bases). Trimming removed 5 bases from V and 0 bases from J, with 12 bases in between. CDR3 length: 15 amino acids. CDR3 sequence reads: CASSPGVLSTDTQYF. As DNA, the CDR3 is TGTGCCAGCAGTCCGGGGGTTCTAAGCACAGATACGCAGTATTTT.

This clonotype was picked up many times. V gene TRBV20-1 combines with J gene TRBJ2-7, with 7 nucleotides matching TRBD1. Germline V gene sequence: CDR1 DFQATT, CDR2 SNEGSKA (reference sequence). This CDR3 contains 13 residues. J was trimmed by 2 bases and V by 5 bases; bases with no gene match: 6. CDR3 in DNA: TGCAGTGCTCAGGACAGGAACCCCTACGAGCAGTACTTC. Translating it yields CSAQDRNPYEQYF.

This clonotype came up many times. The chain combines TRBV4-1 with TRBJ2-7; 14 bases line up with TRBD2. Germline assignment: CDR1 MGHRA and CDR2 YSYEKL. The CDR3 has 15 residues. V gave up 4 bases and J gave up 5 bases; unmatched junction bases: 4. This CDR3 is CASSPGLAGDNEQYF. As DNA, the CDR3 is TGCGCCAGCAGCCCGGGACTAGCGGGAGACAACGAGCAGTACTTC.

This clonotype appeared many times. V is TRBV5-1 and J is TRBJ2-1; D remains unclear. The germline V gene encodes CDR1 SGHRS and CDR2 YFSETQ. This CDR3 has 15 amino acids. Trimming stripped 0 bases from V and 2 bases from J, with 9 bases between. CDR3: CASSLAGQAYNEQFF. The CDR3 DNA follows: TGCGCCAGCAGCTTGGCCGGGCAGGCCTACAATGAGCAGTTCTTC.

This clonotype was picked up many times. The chain carries TRBV7-2 and TRBJ1-5; the D is unclear. Germline CDR1 SGHTA, CDR2 FQGNSA. V lost 4 bases and J 1 base, leaving 17 bases between the germline ends. The CDR3 loop spans 17 amino acids. DNA for the CDR3: TGTGCCAGCAGCTCCCGAGGAGGGCCCCTCAGCAATCAGCCCCAGCATTTT. This codes for CASSSRGGPLSNQPQHF.

The genes are TRBV3-1 and TRBJ2-7; possibly TRBD1 for D (5 bases). Trimming took off 1 base at V and 5 bases at J, with 12 bases between the two ends. The germline gives CDR1 LGHDT, CDR2 YNNKEL (reference sequence). The CDR3 contains 14 residues. The DNA for the CDR3 is TGTGCCAGCAGCCAAGCGGCAGGGAAGGACGAGCAGTACTTC. This sequence encodes CASSQAAGKDEQYF.

This clonotype counts as medium-sized (0.01 to 0.1%). One end of the junction varies from germline; a read error may be responsible. The chain links TRBV5-1 to TRBJ1-5; no clear D gene. Germline CDR1 and CDR2: SGHRS and YFSETQ. This CDR3 region has 13 residues. CDR3 sequence reads: CASSLNSNQPQHF. The CDR3 bases are TGTGCCAGCAGCTTAAACAGCAATCAGCCCCAGCATTTT.

This clonotype was picked up many times. The chain combines TRBV20-1 with TRBJ2-7; D gene unclear. Germline V gives CDR1 DFQATT, CDR2 SNEGSKA (reference sequence). With 3 bases removed from V and 3 bases from J, the gap between germline ends came to 12 bases. The CDR3 loop spans 13 amino acids. The CDR3 here is CSASPSAFYEQYF. CDR3 sequence (DNA): TGCAGTGCTAGTCCCTCCGCTTTCTACGAGCAGTACTTC.

This clonotype appeared many times. J is TRBJ2-7 and V is TRBV5-1, with D possibly matching TRBD2 (5 bases). V was shortened by 2 bases and J by 6 bases, with 12 bases between the two germline ends. CDR1 is SGHRS and CDR2 is YFSETQ in the germline V gene. This CDR3 region has 13 residues. The CDR3 DNA reads as TGCGCCAGCAGCTTAATTCCTAGCTCCGAGCAGTACTTC. Translated: CASSLIPSSEQYF.

The V gene is TRBV20-1, the J gene TRBJ1-6; 7 nucleotides line up with TRBD1. Germline V gives CDR1 DFQATT, CDR2 SNEGSKA (reference sequence). The trim removed 4 bases at V and 7 bases at J, leaving 10 bases unmatched. The CDR3 consists of 15 residues. DNA for the CDR3: TGCAGTGCTAAAGGGGGCGAGATCCCCAATTCACCCCTCCACTTT. Its translation: CSAKGGEIPNSPLHF.

This clonotype was counted many times. The rearrangement links TRBV4-2 to TRBJ1-1; D gene unclear. The CDR3 length is 16 residues. Germline V lookup: CDR1 LGHNA, CDR2 YNFKEQ. Between the trimmed V and J ends, which lost 0 bases and 1 base, there was a span of 12 bases. The CDR3 coding sequence is TGTGCCAGCAGCCAAGATCCCCCGACAACGAACACTGAAGCTTTCTTT. Its translation is CASSQDPPTTNTEAFF.

This clonotype was recorded many times. The chain carries TRBV12-3 or TRBV12-4 and TRBJ2-7, with D uncertain. Trimming took 1 base from V and 2 from J, leaving 12 bases between them. The CDR3 extends over 15 amino acids. The CDR3 reads CASSLGSGHPYEQYF. The DNA of the CDR3 is TGTGCCAGCAGTTTAGGTTCAGGCCATCCCTACGAGCAGTACTTC.

Many counts were recorded for this clonotype. The chain employs TRBV7-2 and TRBJ1-2; weak D call: TRBD1 (5 bases). Germline lookup yields CDR1 SGHTA and CDR2 FQGNSA. With 8 bases removed from V and 5 bases from J, the gap between germline ends came to 12 bases. This CDR3 has 12 amino acids. The CDR3 region has the DNA TGTGCCAGCTTGGGACGGGCTTATGGCTACACCTTC. Protein sequence: CASLGRAYGYTF.

The sample holds many counts of this clonotype. The V and J genes are TRBV4-2 and TRBJ1-2, with D hard to call. V lost 1 base, J lost 7 bases, and 10 bases lay in between. Germline V gives CDR1 LGHNA, CDR2 YNFKEQ. The CDR3 contains 13 residues. CDR3 nucleotides: TGTGCCAGCAGCCAAGTAGTTTTGTCTGGCTACACCTTC. As protein: CASSQVVLSGYTF.

This clonotype was recorded at least ten times. The chain recombines TRBV10-3 with TRBJ1-1; D remains unclear. Germline lookup yields CDR1 ENHRY and CDR2 SYGVKD. The V end lost 3 bases, the J end lost 0 bases, and 8 bases lay between the germline ends. The CDR3 contains 14 residues. The CDR3 region is CAISDVGMNTEAFF. CDR3 in DNA: TGTGCCATCAGTGACGTGGGAATGAACACTGAAGCTTTCTTT.

This clonotype was seen repeatedly, ten times or more. The chain employs TRBV9 and TRBJ1-5; a possible D gene is TRBD1 (5 bases). The CDR3 spans 15 residues. The V gene's germline CDR1 is SGDLS and CDR2 YYNGEE. The V end lost 3 bases, the J end lost 6 bases, and 16 bases lay between the germline ends. CDR3 nucleotides: TGTGCCAGCAGCGGGACCTCAGGGTTTGGTCAGCCCCAGCATTTT. As protein: CASSGTSGFGQPQHF. Supplemented by reference TRBV9 and TRBJ1-5, the full variable domain reads DSGVTQTPKHLITATGQRVTLRCSPRSGDLSVYWYQQSLDQGLQFLIQYYNGEERAKGNILERFSAQQFPDLHSELNLSSLELGDSALYFCASSGTSGFGQPQHFGDGTRLSIL.

This clonotype was recorded many times. The V gene is TRBV6-2 or TRBV6-3, the J gene TRBJ1-4, with 12 bases aligning to TRBD1. The end of the DNA is better explained by TRBJ2-2, so the J call may be wrong. CDR1 and CDR2 (germline): MNHEY, SVGEGT. This CDR3 is built from 15 residues. Here the CDR3 DNA reads TGTGCCAGCAGTGCCCCCCGGGACAGGGGGCCGGAGCTGTTTTTT. As protein: CASSAPRDRGPELFF.

This clonotype was observed at least ten times. V gene TRBV12-3 or TRBV12-4 combines with J gene TRBJ2-5; no clear D gene. Between the trimmed V and J ends, which lost 0 bases and 2 bases, there was a span of 7 bases. This CDR3 contains 14 residues. The CDR3 sequence: CASSLARVQETQYF. The CDR3 coding sequence is TGTGCCAGCAGTTTAGCTCGAGTTCAAGAGACCCAGTACTTC.

This clonotype was counted at least ten times. V is TRBV6-5 and J is TRBJ1-6; D unclear. Germline lookup yields CDR1 MNHEY and CDR2 SVGAGI. The V gene lost 4 bases and the J gene lost 9 bases, with 16 bases spanning the gap. The length of the CDR3 is 15 residues. Written as DNA, the CDR3 is TGTGCCAGCAGTTCCCATGGAGGGTCTGGTTCACCCCTCCACTTT. This gives the protein CASSSHGGSGSPLHF.

In this sample, this clonotype turned up many times. CDR3 sequence: CASRQTGGLASYEQYF. As DNA, the CDR3 is TGTGCCAGCAGACAGACAGGGGGCCTGGCATCCTACGAGCAGTACTTC. The gene calls are TRBV12-3 or TRBV12-4 and TRBJ2-7, with TRBD1 matching 10 bases. CDR3 length: 16 amino acids. V lost 6 bases and J lost 1; bases outside the gene matches: 9.

This clonotype was seen ten or more times. The rearrangement links TRBV7-6 to TRBJ1-5, with D uncertain. The CDR3 sequence is 13 residues long. Germline CDR1 and CDR2: SGHVS and FNYEAQ. V was shortened by 4 bases and J by 3 bases, with 7 bases between the two germline ends. The CDR3 bases are TGTGCCAGCAGCTCCCAGGTCAATCAGCCCCAGCATTTT. Protein: CASSSQVNQPQHF. The whole variable domain, remainder taken from reference TRBV7-6 and TRBJ1-5, is GAGVSQSPRYKVTKRGQDVALRCDPISGHVSLYWYRQALGQGPEFLTYFNYEAQQDKSGLPNDRFSAERPEGSISTLTIQRTEQRDSAMYRCASSSQVNQPQHFGDGTRLSIL.

At least ten counts were recorded for this clonotype. V and J are TRBV29-1 and TRBJ2-5; D is unclear. The CDR3 is made up of 15 amino acids. The germline V gene has CDR1 SQVTM and CDR2 ANQGSEA. V gave up 2 bases and J gave up 7 bases, with 20 bases separating them. CDR3 sequence (DNA): TGCAGCGTTGAAACCGATAGTGGCAGTCCGGGGACCCAGTACTTC. Amino acids: CSVETDSGSPGTQYF.